This T cell receptor (beta chain) was retrieved from a study of tumor T cells in aggressive B-cell lymphoma. CDR3 length: 12 residues. Germline CDR1 and CDR2: SGHNT and YYREEE (reference sequence). V was trimmed by 4 bases and J by 5 bases, leaving 9 bases between them. The data were produced by immunoSEQ multiplex PCR, yet TCRdb's version contains in-frame clones alone and is incomplete. The sample consists of thousands of clones, roughly nine tenths of them appearing once. Sequenced: tumor tissue. This rearrangement joins TRBV5-4 to TRBJ1-2; the D gene is possibly TRBD1 (5 bases). The clonotype was recovered from an adult with diffuse large B cell lymphoma. CDR3 bases: TGTGCCAGCAGCACACAGGATTATGGCTACACCTTC. Protein sequence: CASSTQDYGYTF.